Reported below is one T cell receptor beta chain. The sample comes from a study of T cell responses to AZD1222 COVID-19 vaccine. Assay: immunoSEQ multiplex PCR; the TCRdb copy retains only in-frame clones and omits some. The profile shows 120,000 to 150,000 clones, roughly 90% of them singletons. Trimming pared 1 base from V and 4 bases from J, leaving 21 bases between. This CDR3 is 18 amino acids long. Per germline, CDR1 SGHVS and CDR2 FQNEAQ. The specimen comprised peripheral blood, sampled 28 days after the second AZD1222 dose. This chain links TRBV7-8 with TRBJ2-3, with D maybe TRBD1 (6 bases). The clonotype comes from an adult who received the AZD1222 COVID-19 vaccine. CDR3 residues: CASSLEPSQGLSADTQYF. The DNA for the CDR3 is TGTGCCAGCAGCTTAGAACCCTCCCAGGGGCTCAGTGCAGATACGCAGTATTTT. The variable domain in full, with the rest retrieved from reference TRBV7-8 and TRBJ2-3, is GAGVSQSPRYKVAKRGQDVALRCDPISGHVSLFWYQQALGQGPEFLTYFQNEAQLDKSGLPSDRFFAERPEGSVSTLKIQRTQQEDSAVYLCASSLEPSQGLSADTQYFGPGTRLTVL.